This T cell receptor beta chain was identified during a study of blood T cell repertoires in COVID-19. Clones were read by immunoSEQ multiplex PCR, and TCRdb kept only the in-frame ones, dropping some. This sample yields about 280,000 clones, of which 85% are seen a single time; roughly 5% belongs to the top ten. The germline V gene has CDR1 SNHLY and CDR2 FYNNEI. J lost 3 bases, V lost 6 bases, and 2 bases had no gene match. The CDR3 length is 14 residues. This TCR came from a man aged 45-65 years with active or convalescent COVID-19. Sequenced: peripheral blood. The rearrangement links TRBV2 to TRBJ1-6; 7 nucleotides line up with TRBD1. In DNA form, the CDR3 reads TGTGCCAGCAGCAGGGACAGCTATAATTCACCCCTCCACTTT. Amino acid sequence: CASSRDSYNSPLHF. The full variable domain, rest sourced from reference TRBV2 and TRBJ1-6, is EPEVTQTPSHQVTQMGQEVILRCVPISNHLYFYWYRQILGQKVEFLVSFYNNEISEKSEIFDDQFSVERPDGSNFTLKIRSTKLEDSAMYFCASSRDSYNSPLHFGNGTRLTVT.